The next 31 T cell receptor beta chains were all read from a single sample in a study of T cells in women clearing cervical HPV infection. Using immunoSEQ multiplex PCR, the repertoire was profiled, and TCRdb retains in-frame clones only, with some absent. In total, the table holds tens of thousands of clones. The sequencing input was blood buffy coat. These receptors all stem from a woman between 18 and 69 years old with a cervical HPV16 infection that either progressed to CIN3+ or cleared (not recorded which).

As for this clone: The CDR3 is cut off 3 residues early in the read; its end comes from the germline J gene. The chain combines TRBV5-1 with TRBJ1-4; perhaps TRBD1 as D (5 bases). The CDR3 extends over 13 amino acids. With 0 bases removed from V and 5 bases from J, the gap between germline ends came to 5 bases. The germline V gene has CDR1 SGHRS and CDR2 YFSETQ. The CDR3 DNA, read in part, is TGCGCCAGCAGCTTGGGACAGAATGAAAAA. Its translation: CASSLGQNEK. The whole CDR3 sequence reads CASSLGQNEKLFF.

Regarding this clone: With the read ending 3 residues before the CDR3 end, the germline J gene is used to fill in that end. The chain carries TRBV4-2 and TRBJ2-1; D is perhaps TRBD2 (6 bases). Germline V gene data show CDR1 as LGHNA and CDR2 as YNFKEQ. CDR3 size: 16 residues. Trimming left V 0 bases short and J 0 bases short, with 9 bases between. The CDR3 sequence is CASSQESGGSYNEQFF. Incomplete CDR3 DNA: TGTGCCAGCAGCCAAGAGTCCGGGGGCTCCTACAATGAG.

About this clone: The read terminates 3 residues ahead of where the CDR3 ends, so the germline J gene completes it. The chain couples TRBV7-9 to TRBJ1-2; 7 bases align to TRBD1. This CDR3 contains 15 residues. Germline values: CDR1 SEHNR, CDR2 FQNEAQ (reference sequence). CDR3 amino acids: CASSLVRGRENDYTF. Partial CDR3 DNA: TGTGCCAGCAGCTTAGTTAGGGGGCGGGAGAATGAC.

Notes on this clone: With the read ending 3 residues before the CDR3 end, the germline J gene is used to fill in that end. The chain is built from TRBV7-2 and TRBJ2-5; 11 nucleotides line up with TRBD1. V lost 8 bases to trimming and J lost 1 base; unmatched junction nucleotides: 3. This CDR3 is built from 14 residues. Germline V gives CDR1 SGHTA, CDR2 FQGNSA. CDR3 bases read: TGTGCCAGCCGCGGGACAGGGGGCCAAGAGACC. It encodes CASRGTGGQET. The complete CDR3 reads CASRGTGGQETQYF.

Remarks on this clone: The CDR3 is cut off 3 residues early in the read; its end comes from the germline J gene. The chain carries TRBV20-1 and TRBJ2-1, with D perhaps TRBD1 (6 bases). Germline-derived CDR1 and CDR2 are DFQATT and SNEGSKA (reference sequence). The CDR3 runs to 13 residues. The CDR3 region is CSAGVGADNEQFF. The CDR3 bases that were read are TGCAGCGCTGGGGTGGGGGCTGACAATGAG.

About this clone itself: The read stops 3 residues short of the end of the CDR3; the missing end is completed from the germline J gene. Other DNA sequences in the sample encode the same CDR3. The J gene is TRBJ2-7, the V gene TRBV10-3; TRBD2 agrees at 13 bases. With V trimmed by 0 bases and J by 4 bases, 15 bases remained unmatched. Germline V gene data show CDR1 as ENHRY and CDR2 as SYGVKD. CDR3 length: 20 residues. Here the CDR3 reads CAISESLLAGGLFGRYEQYF. CDR3 DNA, as far as it was read: TGTGCCATCAGTGAGTCCCTACTAGCGGGAGGGCTTTTTGGACGGTACGAG.

About this clone itself: The read gets to within 3 residues of the CDR3 end, and the germline J gene fills in the rest. The J gene is TRBJ2-2, the V gene TRBV19, with 8 bases that match TRBD1. The CDR3 length is 15 residues. V lost 6 bases to trimming and J lost 4 bases; unmatched junction nucleotides: 7. Looked up from germline, CDR1 is LNHDA and CDR2 is SQIVND (reference sequence). CDR3 DNA (partial): TGTGCCAGTAGCGGCCCCAGGGGGCTCACCGGGGAG. It yields the protein CASSGPRGLTGE. The full-length CDR3 reads as CASSGPRGLTGELFF.

On this clone: The read comes to an end 3 residues before the CDR3 does, leaving the germline J gene to fill in the end. The chain joins TRBV20-1 to TRBJ2-7; D is ambiguous. The germline V gene encodes CDR1 DFQATT and CDR2 SNEGSKA (reference sequence). V lost 0 bases and J lost 6, with 15 bases in between. The CDR3 sequence is 14 residues long. CDR3 sequence: CSARDPALLVEQYF. CDR3 bases read: TGCAGTGCTAGAGATCCAGCGCTGCTGGTCGAG.

The DNA read from the CDR3 is TGTGCCAGTAGGCCGCGACAGGGGAGCTACGAC. Residues: CASRPRQGSYD. The complete CDR3 reads CASRPRQGSYDYTF. This sequence joins TRBV19 and TRBJ1-2; 8 bases match TRBD1. The DNA ends 3 residues before the CDR3 does, and the rest of the CDR3 is filled in from the germline J gene. This CDR3 has 14 residues. Germline lookup yields CDR1 LNHDA and CDR2 SQIVND (reference sequence).

Of note for this clone: The CDR3 extends 3 residues past the end of the read, so its final part is completed from the germline J gene. The V gene is TRBV11-1, the J gene TRBJ2-7; D is uncertain. CDR1 is SGHAT, CDR2 FQDESV, per germline (reference sequence). The CDR3 consists of 12 residues. Between the trimmed V and J ends, which lost 5 bases and 1 base, there was a span of 6 bases. CDR3 in amino acids: CASSTRSYEQYF. CDR3 DNA (partial): TGTGCCAGCAGCACTCGGTCCTACGAG.

Concerning this clone: The read ends 3 residues before the CDR3 terminus; that terminus is restored from the germline J gene. This rearrangement joins TRBV5-1 to TRBJ2-1; 12 nucleotides agree with TRBD1. There are 16 residues in the CDR3. In germline, CDR1 is SGHRS, CDR2 YFSETQ. V lost 2 bases, J lost 6 bases, and 6 bases stayed unmatched. The part of the CDR3 DNA that was read is TGCGCCAGCAGCTTTTCGGGACAGGGGGCGGGCAATGAG. Its translation: CASSFSGQGAGNE. The full-length CDR3 reads as CASSFSGQGAGNEQFF.

About this clone: The observed sequence ends 3 residues before the CDR3 terminus, with the missing tail filled in from the germline J gene. The chain carries TRBV19 and TRBJ1-3; D unclear. Germline CDR1 is LNHDA and CDR2 is SQIVND (reference sequence). CDR3 length: 13 residues. V lost 4 bases and J 1 base, leaving 5 bases between the germline ends. This CDR3 reads CASSTRSGNTIYF. The covered CDR3 bases are TGTGCCAGTAGTACTCGGTCTGGAAACACC.

Concerning this clone: The read ends 3 residues shy of where the CDR3 ends; the end is completed using the germline J gene. The J gene is TRBJ2-7, the V gene TRBV7-9; 8 bases line up with TRBD1. J was trimmed by 2 bases and V by 5 bases; bases with no gene match: 8. Per the germline V gene, CDR1 is SEHNR and CDR2 is FQNEAQ (reference sequence). This CDR3 is built from 15 residues. Incomplete CDR3 DNA: TGTGCCAGCAGCCCTCGGACAGGGCGGGCCTACGAG. Translating gives CASSPRTGRAYE. The CDR3 reads in full as CASSPRTGRAYEQYF.

A word on this clone: The CDR3 extends 3 residues past the end of the read, so its final part is completed from the germline J gene. The J gene is TRBJ2-1, the V gene TRBV20-1; 8 nucleotides align to TRBD2. V was clipped by 3 bases and J by 7 bases; unmatched bases: 14. There are 16 residues in the CDR3. Germline V CDR1 and CDR2: DFQATT, SNEGSKA (reference sequence). CDR3 bases read: TGCAGTGCTAGCTCCCCAGCGGGAGAAAGGAGGAATGAG. Translating it yields CSASSPAGERRNE. The CDR3, in full, reads CSASSPAGERRNEQFF.

Worth noting for this clone: Read data end 3 residues before the CDR3 end; the end is taken from the germline J gene. This sequence joins TRBV12-3 or TRBV12-4 and TRBJ2-1, with 7 bases aligning to TRBD1. The CDR3 has 14 residues. The V segment lost 8 bases and the J segment 6 bases; nucleotides outside the gene matches: 10. The CDR3 bases that were read are TGTGCCAGCTTGAACAGGGGAGAGGGCAATGAG. This codes for CASLNRGEGNE. The CDR3, in full, reads CASLNRGEGNEQFF.

On this clone itself: The read ends 3 residues shy of where the CDR3 ends; the end is completed using the germline J gene. The chain links TRBV6-1 to TRBJ2-7, with TRBD1 matching 8 bases. J lost 5 bases, V lost 4 bases, and 4 bases had no gene match. Per the germline V gene, CDR1 is MNHNS and CDR2 is SASEGT. The CDR3 spans 13 residues. The sequenced part of the CDR3 DNA is TGTGCCAGCAGTGGGGACAGGAACAACGAG. This gives the protein CASSGDRNNE. The whole CDR3 protein reads CASSGDRNNEQYF.

A remark on this clone: Read sequence stops 3 residues before the CDR3 end, and the germline J gene provides the missing end. V usage is TRBV10-1 and J usage is TRBJ2-1; perhaps TRBD1 as D (6 bases). The CDR3 runs to 14 residues. Germline CDR1 reads WNHNN; CDR2 reads SYGVQD (reference sequence). V lost 2 bases, J lost 2 bases, and 7 bases lay in between. The sequenced part of the CDR3 DNA is TGCGCCAGCAGTGAGGGGGACACCTACAATGAG. Its translation: CASSEGDTYNE. The whole CDR3 sequence is CASSEGDTYNEQFF.

Note on this clone: The CDR3 end falls 3 residues outside the read, so it is completed with the germline J gene. This chain connects TRBV4-2 to TRBJ1-4, with TRBD1 matching over 7 bases. The CDR3 has 15 amino acids. V gave up 5 bases and J gave up 3 bases; unmatched junction bases: 6. Germline V gene sequence: CDR1 LGHNA, CDR2 YNFKEQ. The chain's CDR3 is CASSTGTASNEKLFF. The sequenced CDR3 bases are TGTGCCAGCAGCACCGGGACAGCATCTAATGAAAAA.

CDR3 protein: CASRPQGSYNSPLHF. The sequenced CDR3 bases are TGTGCCAGCAGGCCACAGGGCTCCTATAATTCACCC. This chain links TRBV7-9 with TRBJ1-6; D perhaps matches TRBD1 (6 bases). The DNA ends 3 residues before the CDR3 does, and the rest of the CDR3 is filled in from the germline J gene. Per the germline V gene, CDR1 is SEHNR and CDR2 is FQNEAQ (reference sequence). The CDR3 is made up of 15 amino acids. V was cut by 6 bases and J by 0 bases, with 9 bases left in between.

As to this clone: The CDR3 is cut off 3 residues early in the read; its end comes from the germline J gene. The chain is built from TRBV6-4 and TRBJ2-1, with 11 bases that match TRBD2. V shed 5 bases, J shed 6 bases, and the junction held 6 bases outside the gene matches. Germline-derived CDR1 and CDR2 are MRHNA and SNTAGT. The CDR3 is made up of 15 amino acids. CDR3 DNA, as far as it was read: TGTGCCAGCAGTTTAGCGGGAGGGCTTTCCAATGAG. Translated, it gives CASSLAGGLSNE. The whole CDR3 reads CASSLAGGLSNEQFF.

As for this clone: The DNA ends 3 residues before the CDR3 does, and the rest of the CDR3 is filled in from the germline J gene. The chain combines TRBV29-1 with TRBJ2-1, with 12 bases aligning to TRBD2. Trimming at V came to 4 bases and at J to 3 bases, leaving 4 bases not matched to a gene. The germline V gene has CDR1 SQVTM and CDR2 ANQGSEA. The CDR3 runs to 15 residues. CDR3 DNA (partial): TGCAGCGTTGTCGGGACTAGCGGGCGCTACAATGAG. Protein sequence: CSVVGTSGRYNE. The full CDR3 is CSVVGTSGRYNEQFF.

As regards this clone: The CDR3 extends 3 residues past the end of the read, so its final part is completed from the germline J gene. This chain uses TRBV19 with TRBJ2-7; perhaps TRBD1 as D (5 bases). Germline V gene lookup returns CDR1 LNHDA and CDR2 SQIVND (reference sequence). V was cut by 3 bases and J by 2 bases, with 11 bases left in between. This CDR3 has 14 residues. The sequenced CDR3 bases are TGTGCCAGTAGTATTACAGGTTTACCCTACGAG. This translates into CASSITGLPYE. The entire CDR3 reads CASSITGLPYEQYF.

Worth noting for this clone: The read is 3 residues too short to cover the CDR3 end, so that end is filled in from the germline J gene. The V gene is TRBV10-3, the J gene TRBJ1-4, with a possible D match to TRBD1 (5 bases). Germline CDR1 reads ENHRY; CDR2 reads SYGVKD. This CDR3 has 13 amino acids. The CDR3 bases that were read are TGTGCCATCAGTGAGTCGACAGTACGTACA. It encodes CAISESTVRT. The full CDR3 is CAISESTVRTLFF.

Comment on this clone: The observed sequence ends 3 residues before the CDR3 terminus, with the missing tail filled in from the germline J gene. The V call is TRBV6-2 or TRBV6-3, the J call TRBJ2-7, with D possibly TRBD1 on 6 matching bases. Germline values: CDR1 MNHEY, CDR2 SVGEGT. V lost 2 bases and J 2 bases, leaving 13 bases between the germline ends. The CDR3 is 15 residues long. This CDR3 is CASSYRGNRAYEQYF. Partial CDR3 DNA: TGTGCCAGCAGTTACAGGGGGAATAGGGCCTACGAG.

Of note for this clone: The read gets to within 3 residues of the CDR3 end, and the germline J gene fills in the rest. This chain links TRBV2 with TRBJ2-7; 7 bases are a match to TRBD1. Losses at the gene ends were 5 bases for V and 1 base for J; bases not matched to a gene: 8. Per the germline V gene, CDR1 is SNHLY and CDR2 is FYNNEI. The CDR3 loop spans 15 amino acids. CDR3 loop: CASSWDSIGSYEQYF. The CDR3 DNA, read in part, is TGTGCCAGCAGTTGGGACAGTATTGGGTCCTACGAG.

About this clone itself: The read ends 3 residues early relative to the CDR3; the germline J gene fills the gap. This rearrangement joins TRBV2 to TRBJ2-7, with 7 bases that match TRBD2. The length of the CDR3 is 14 residues. Germline CDR1 is SNHLY and CDR2 is FYNNEI. After removal of 7 bases from V and 2 bases from J, the junction contained 8 bases not matched to a gene. CDR3 sequence reads: CASKEAAGPYEQYF. CDR3 DNA (partial): TGTGCCAGCAAGGAGGCAGCGGGACCCTACGAG. The full variable domain, rest sourced from reference TRBV2 and TRBJ2-7, is EPEVTQTPSHQVTQMGQEVILRCVPISNHLYFYWYRQILGQKVEFLVSFYNNEISEKSEIFDDQFSVERPDGSNFTLKIRSTKLEDSAMYFCASKEAAGPYEQYFGPGTRLTVT.

Here the CDR3 reads CASSQDFLPTGYTF. CDR3 DNA, as far as it was read: TGCGCCAGCAGCCAAGATTTCTTGCCAACAGGC. The chain uses TRBV4-1 and TRBJ1-2; no clear D gene. Read sequence stops 3 residues before the CDR3 end, and the germline J gene provides the missing end. The CDR3 has 14 residues. The germline CDR1 and CDR2 sequences are MGHRA and YSYEKL.

Regarding this clone: Coverage ceases 3 residues before the CDR3 finishes, and the germline J gene fills in the end. V and J are TRBV19 and TRBJ1-1, with TRBD1 as a possible D gene (6 bases). The CDR3 runs 14 residues. The germline gives CDR1 LNHDA, CDR2 SQIVND (reference sequence). CDR3 bases read: TGTGCCAGTAGTATTGGGGGCCACACAGATACG. It specifies CASSIGGHTDT. The whole CDR3 protein is CASSIGGHTDTAFF. Variable domain in full (rest from reference TRBV19 and TRBJ1-1): DGGITQSPKYLFRKEGQNVTLSCEQNLNHDAMYWYRQDPGQGLRLIYYSQIVNDFQKGDIAEGYSVSREKKESFPLTVTSAQKNPTAFYLCASSIGGHTDTAFFGQGTRLTVV.

About this clone: The read comes to an end 3 residues before the CDR3 does, leaving the germline J gene to fill in the end. The chain couples TRBV28 to TRBJ2-1; TRBD2 aligns across 11 bases. The CDR3 consists of 15 residues. The J segment lost 6 bases and the V segment lost 5 bases, leaving 6 bases of the junction unmatched. The germline CDR1 and CDR2 sequences are MDHEN and SYDVKM. The DNA read from the CDR3 is TGTGCCAGCAGTGGGGGACTAGCGGAGCTCAATGAG. This translates into CASSGGLAELNE. The whole CDR3 protein is CASSGGLAELNEQFF.

CDR3 in amino acids: CASSLGRGQPQHF. The sequenced part of the CDR3 DNA is TGTGCCAGCAGTTTGGGCAGGGGTCAGCCC. This sequence joins TRBV28 and TRBJ1-5; tentative D call: TRBD1 (6 bases). The CDR3 end is not reached by the read, which stops 3 residues before it; the germline J gene fills it in. Between the trimmed V and J ends, which lost 3 bases and 6 bases, there was a span of 9 bases. The CDR3 runs to 13 residues. CDR1 and CDR2 (germline): MDHEN, SYDVKM.

The sequenced CDR3 bases are TGCAGTGCTAAGGGAGCGGGAGAGGTAGATACG. Amino acids: CSAKGAGEVDT. The CDR3 in its entirety is CSAKGAGEVDTQYF. This chain uses TRBV20-1 with TRBJ2-3, with 8 bases aligning to TRBD2. Read coverage stops 3 residues before the CDR3 terminus; the germline J gene supplies the remainder. With V trimmed by 4 bases and J by 5 bases, 8 bases remained unmatched. The CDR3 is made up of 14 amino acids. CDR1 and CDR2 (germline): DFQATT, SNEGSKA (reference sequence).